Sequencing of this TCR beta chain was carried out in a study of blood T cell repertoires in COVID-19. Study as a whole: Acute and convalescent COVID-19 specimens originated in the United States, Italy and Spain.

CDR1 and CDR2 (germline): SGHTS, YDEGEE. This CDR3 comprises 14 residues. Trimming cost V 5 bases and J 2 bases, with 11 bases left between them. Assay used: immunoSEQ multiplex PCR; TCRdb lists only in-frame clones, some missing. The sample shows approximately 190,000 clones, 80% to 85% of them seen only once. This sequence joins TRBV5-8 and TRBJ1-5; D is unclear. This receptor was obtained from a human donor in a cohort sampled during active COVID-19. The sequenced sample was peripheral blood. The CDR3 DNA follows: TGTGCCAGCAGGGAGGGCGGGGGCAATCAGCCCCAGCATTTT. Residues: CASREGGGNQPQHF. Supplemented by reference TRBV5-8 and TRBJ1-5, the full variable domain reads EAGVTQSPTHLIKTRGQQATLRCSPISGHTSVYWYQQALGLGLQFLLWYDEGEERNRGNFPPRFSGRQFPNYSSELNVNALELEDSALYLCASREGGGNQPQHFGDGTRLSIL.